The 11 T cell receptor beta chains below all came from one sample that was sequenced in a study of blood T cells in healthy people across ages. The use of a sample-barcoded 5' primer and a J-beta primer mix characterized a second PCR of roughly 7 to 12 cycles. TCRdb reprocessed the 5' RACE reads with MiXCR, giving one entry per CDR3 protein. The table has approximately 900,000 distinct CDR3 sequences, approximately 32% seen once. These data were likewise used in another study, on T cells of mothers and their children.

The sample comprised blood. The source of these receptors is a woman in her thirties or forties in good health.

Notes on this clonotype: A much bigger clone sits one base away, suggesting this may be a read error. The chain carries TRBV7-2 and TRBJ2-5; D gene uncertain. There are 12 residues in the CDR3. Germline V gives CDR1 SGHTA, CDR2 FQGNSA. The CDR3 DNA reads as TGTGACACAGACGGCCAAGGAGAGACCCAGTACTTC. It translates to CDTDGQGETQYF.

CDR3 amino acids: CASSRWVANTGELFF. CDR3 DNA: TGTGCCAGCAGCCGATGGGTGGCGAACACCGGGGAGCTGTTTTTT. The genes are TRBV5-5 and TRBJ2-2; D ambiguous. The V and J ends lost 4 bases and 0 bases respectively, with 10 bases between them. The germline V gene has CDR1 SGHKS and CDR2 YYEKEE (reference sequence). This CDR3 has 15 residues.

In this sample, this clonotype turned up a few times. The chain joins TRBV11-2 to TRBJ1-6, with a possible D match to TRBD1 (6 bases). The CDR3 is 16 amino acids. Trimming took 5 bases from V and 9 from J, leaving 20 bases between them. The V gene's germline CDR1 is SGHAT and CDR2 FQNNGV. The CDR3 DNA reads TGTGCCAGCAGCATGCTAACAGGGACCGTTAGTTCACCCCTCCACTTT. This encodes CASSMLTGTVSSPLHF. Drawing the rest from reference TRBV11-2 and TRBJ1-6, the complete variable domain is EAGVAQSPRYKIIEKRQSVAFWCNPISGHATLYWYQQILGQGPKLLIQFQNNGVVDDSQLPKDRFSAERLKGVDSTLKIQPAKLEDSAVYLCASSMLTGTVSSPLHFGNGTRLTVT.

This clonotype occurred a few times. The chain couples TRBV29-1 to TRBJ2-7; unclear D gene. CDR3 length equals 12 residues. V was cut by 4 bases and J by 0 bases, with 7 bases left in between. The germline V gene encodes CDR1 SQVTM and CDR2 ANQGSEA. CDR3 protein: CSVAASSYEQYF. DNA of the CDR3: TGCAGCGTTGCGGCCAGCTCCTACGAGCAGTACTTC.

J is TRBJ2-1 and V is TRBV20-1; D possibly uses TRBD1 or TRBD2 (5 bases each). Looked up from germline, CDR1 is DFQATT and CDR2 is SNEGSKA (reference sequence). The V and J ends lost 5 bases and 7 bases respectively, with 18 bases between them. The length of the CDR3 is 14 residues. The DNA for the CDR3 is TGCAGTGCTGGCTCCGGGACCACCCGGAATGAGCAGTTCTTC. Its translation is CSAGSGTTRNEQFF.

Comment on this clonotype: This may arise from a read error, as a much more abundant clone is one base away. The final CDR3 position lacks the conserved phenylalanine or tryptophan, pointing to a likely read error. This rearrangement joins TRBV25-1 to TRBJ2-1; D call uncertain. The CDR3 spans 10 residues. Looked up from germline, CDR1 is MGHDK and CDR2 is SYGVNS. Trimming shortened V by 11 bases and J by 8 bases, and 10 bases separated the two germline ends. The chain's CDR3 is CALKSHEQFC. The CDR3 region has the DNA TGTGCCTTAAAGAGCCATGAGCAGTTCTGC.

V is TRBV3-1 and J is TRBJ1-4, with D possibly being TRBD1 (5 bases). Trimming removed 2 bases at V and 8 bases at J, with 9 bases between. The CDR3 consists of 13 residues. Germline CDR1 reads LGHDT; CDR2 reads YNNKEL (reference sequence). In DNA, the CDR3 is TGTGCCAGCAGCCAAAACAGGCGCGAAAAACTGTTTTTT. Residues: CASSQNRREKLFF.

This clonotype was seen repeatedly, ten times or more. The V and J genes are TRBV11-2 and TRBJ2-5; D could derive from TRBD1 or TRBD2 (5 bases each). Trimming left V 6 bases short and J 2 bases short, with 16 bases between. The CDR3 loop spans 15 amino acids. Germline V lookup: CDR1 SGHAT, CDR2 FQNNGV. The DNA of the CDR3 is TGTGCCAGCAGACCCGTACGGGGACGACAAGAGACCCAGTACTTC. Translation gives CASRPVRGRQETQYF.

This clonotype has just one count. The rearrangement joins TRBV15 to TRBJ2-2, with D perhaps matching TRBD1 or TRBD2 (5 bases each). V lost 0 bases, J lost 9 bases, and 8 bases lay in between. Germline assignment: CDR1 LNHNV and CDR2 YYDKDF (reference sequence). The CDR3 is made up of 13 amino acids. The CDR3 DNA follows: TGTGCCACCAGCAGAGATCGGGGCCGGGAGCTGTTTTTT. It is translated as CATSRDRGRELFF.

V gene TRBV3-1 combines with J gene TRBJ1-2; TRBD1 matches 9 bases. The CDR3 consists of 15 residues. The J segment lost 3 bases and the V segment lost 4 bases, leaving 6 bases of the junction unmatched. Germline V lookup: CDR1 LGHDT, CDR2 YNNKEL (reference sequence). The CDR3 protein is CASSPTGGVDYGYTF. Written as DNA, the CDR3 is TGTGCCAGCAGCCCTACAGGGGGCGTTGACTATGGCTACACCTTC.

V is TRBV7-2 and J is TRBJ2-7; D may match TRBD1 or TRBD2 (5 bases each). This CDR3 is 14 amino acids long. Between the trimmed V and J ends, which lost 4 bases and 5 bases, there was a span of 15 bases. Germline CDR1 and CDR2: SGHTA and FQGNSA. The CDR3 sequence: CASSSGTVLDEQYF. Here the CDR3 DNA reads TGTGCCAGCAGCTCCGGGACGGTGTTGGACGAGCAGTACTTC.